The following is a TCR beta chain sequence with its context. This CDR3 is 14 amino acids long. Trimming removed 1 base at V and 3 bases at J, with 9 bases between. Germline CDR1 is LGHNT and CDR2 is FRNRAP. The sample is drawn from a study of ipilimumab plus nivolumab after autologous stem cell transplantation. Repertoires were generated with immunoSEQ multiplex PCR, while TCRdb's copy carries only in-frame clones and drops some. This table has fewer than 95,000 clones, 75% to 85% appearing once. The receptor was isolated from a male donor with diffuse large B-cell lymphoma. Specimen: PBMCs, collected in a trial of ipilimumab plus nivolumab as post-transplant consolidation. The chain joins TRBV12-5 to TRBJ2-5, with no clear D. CDR3 bases: TGTGCTAGTGGTTTGGGGCAGATCGAAGAGACCCAGTACTTC. This sequence encodes CASGLGQIEETQYF.